This TCR beta chain was documented in a study of blood T cell repertoires in COVID-19. Study background: The United States, Italy and Spain were the sources of the acute and convalescent COVID-19 samples. PBMCs, B-cell-depleted T cells, or T cells were the source of the cDNA or gDNA that made up the material.

This clone was seen only once. Per the study methods: Amplification of reference gene primers was used by the study to estimate nucleated cell counts. Method: immunoSEQ multiplex PCR; TCRdb's copy keeps in-frame clones and lacks some. D and trimming were read from the DNA, whereas the V and J calls and clone size are those reported in that table. The sample holds some 14,000 clones, approximately 88% seen once. The germline gives CDR1 KGHDR, CDR2 SFDVKD. The CDR3 is 13 residues long. V shed 4 bases and J shed 4 bases, with 10 bases lying between them. V usage is TRBV24-1 and J usage is TRBJ2-7, with D possibly matching TRBD2 (5 bases). What was sequenced was peripheral blood. The receptor comes from a woman aged 65 to 85 in a cohort sampled during active or convalescent COVID-19. CDR3 sequence: CATSDPGKYEQYF. The CDR3 nucleotides are TGTGCCACCAGTGACCCGGGGAAGTACGAGCAGTACTTC.